Each of the 4 T cell receptor beta chains below was sequenced from the same sample in a study of T cells in Graves' hyperthyroidism and ophthalmopathy. TCR beta CDR3 sequences were amplified from RNA transcripts. A first-round RT-PCR of the TCR CDR3 used the HTBI primer set. Using its own MiXCR run on the multiplex PCR reads, TCRdb lists one record per CDR3 protein. This table holds under 650,000 distinct CDR3 sequences, about 16% found once. Sequenced: blood. The receptors come from a woman aged 25 to 45 with Graves' hyperthyroidism.

This clonotype came up once. This chain uses TRBV10-3 with TRBJ2-7; no clear D. The CDR3 sequence is 13 residues long. From germline, CDR1 is ENHRY and CDR2 SYGVKD. Between the trimmed V and J ends, which lost 3 bases and 3 bases, there was a span of 9 bases. CDR3 residues: CAISDKVGYEQYF. Written as DNA, the CDR3 is TGTGCCATCAGTGATAAGGTAGGCTACGAGCAGTACTTC.

Details on this clonotype: A read error may be the cause here, since a much bigger clone is one base away. The chain has TRBV6-1 and TRBJ2-3; TRBD1 is a possible D gene (6 bases). Germline CDR1 and CDR2: MNHNS and SASEGT. The CDR3 consists of 16 residues. The DNA for the CDR3 is TGTGCCAGCAGTGAAGGGGGACACGAACGCACAGATACGCGGTATTTT. The encoded protein is CASSEGGHERTDTRYF.

This rearrangement joins TRBV20-1 to TRBJ2-1; TRBD2 aligns across 7 bases. CDR3 length equals 15 residues. J was trimmed by 3 bases and V by 2 bases; bases with no gene match: 7. Per the germline V gene, CDR1 is DFQATT and CDR2 is SNEGSKA (reference sequence). The CDR3 region has the DNA TGCAGTGCTAGATTCGAACTAGCGTACTACAATGAGCAGTTCTTC. Translated, it gives CSARFELAYYNEQFF.

This clonotype was seen many times. The gene calls are TRBV28 and TRBJ2-3; D unresolved. Germline V gene sequence: CDR1 MDHEN, CDR2 SYDVKM. Trimming removed 6 bases at V and 11 bases at J, with 21 bases between. The CDR3 extends over 14 amino acids. The CDR3 reads CASSPRPRLVKQYF. CDR3 nucleotide sequence: TGTGCCAGCAGCCCCCGACCCCGCCTGGTTAAGCAGTATTTT.